This T cell receptor beta chain originates from a study of blood T cell repertoires in COVID-19. As for the study in general: The study drew acute and convalescent COVID-19 samples from the United States, Italy and Spain. PBMCs, B-cell-depleted T cells, or T cells provided the cDNA or gDNA that made up the material.

V lost 4 bases to trimming and J lost 4 bases, with 12 bases between them. Germline assignment: CDR1 LGHNA and CDR2 YNFKEQ. The CDR3 contains 14 residues. Profiling relied on immunoSEQ multiplex PCR, and the TCRdb table lists in-frame clones only, not all of them. The table lists some 130,000 clones, about 83% of them singletons. The V gene is TRBV4-2, the J gene TRBJ2-3; D may be TRBD1 (6 bases). This clonotype was obtained from a man aged 35 to 55 with active or convalescent COVID-19. Sequencing was carried out using peripheral blood. For the CDR3, the DNA is TGTGCCAGCAGCCTAGGAGAGGGGGCAGATACGCAGTATTTT. Translated: CASSLGEGADTQYF.